This is a list of T cell receptor beta chains from one sample in a study of cytomegalovirus exposure and HLA in healthy donors. The protocol was immunoSEQ multiplex PCR, while the TCRdb copy is restricted to in-frame clones and leaves out a portion. The sample yields 85,000 to 130,000 clones, around 76% seen once. Sequencing was performed on PBMCs. The receptors were sampled from a woman aged 45-65 years in good health and CMV-seropositive. Each CDR3 is given with its conserved first and last residue. The D gene is left open where the match is weak. Expanded clones are given a class, and other clones once, few, many or no size at all.

TRBD1,TRBJ1-3,TRBV30,NA,CAWSPFSQGAGNTIYF,TGTGCCTGGAGCCCTTTTTCGCAGGGGGCTGGAAACACCATATATTTT
NA,TRBJ1-2,TRBV7-9,once,CASSFIGAPGYGYTF,TGTGCCAGCAGCTTTATAGGGGCCCCAGGCTATGGCTACACCTTC
TRBD1,TRBJ1-1,TRBV7-9,NA,CASSLRQGVGGTEAFF,TGTGCCAGCAGCTTAAGACAGGGAGTCGGAGGCACTGAAGCTTTCTTT
TRBD1,TRBJ1-1,TRBV7-9,NA,CASSWTGDTEAFF,TGTGCCAGCAGCTGGACAGGGGACACTGAAGCTTTCTTT
NA,TRBJ1-1,TRBV2,NA,CASKRGTQSAFF,TGTGCCAGCAAGCGGGGAACCCAGTCAGCTTTCTTT
NA,TRBJ2-5,TRBV7-2,NA,CASSLGQEETQYF,TGTGCCAGCAGCTTAGGGCAGGAAGAGACCCAGTACTTC
NA,TRBJ2-7,TRBV5-6,NA,CASSFEGGGDEQYF,TGTGCCAGCAGCTTCGAGGGGGGGGGAGACGAGCAGTACTTC
TRBD2,TRBJ2-5,TRBV4-1,NA,CASSHQNLAGFQETQYF,TGCGCCAGCAGCCACCAAAACCTAGCGGGGTTTCAAGAGACCCAGTACTTC
NA,TRBJ1-6,TRBV7-2,NA,CASSFRKTNSPLHF,TGTGCCAGCAGCTTCAGAAAAACTAATTCACCCCTCCACTTT
TRBD2,TRBJ2-7,TRBV9,NA,CASSAGGGAGYEQYF,TGTGCCAGCAGCGCGGGGGGTGGGGCCGGCTACGAGCAGTACTTC
NA,TRBJ1-6,TRBV2,NA,CASTLLGAVNNSPLHF,TGTGCCAGCACACTACTGGGGGCCGTAAATAATTCACCCCTCCACTTT
NA,TRBJ1-5,TRBV28,NA,CASSLLTVRNSMSQHF,TGTGCCAGCAGTTTACTGACGGTTCGGAACAGCATGTCCCAGCATTTT
NA,TRBJ1-1,TRBV30,NA,CAWSDRGFNTEAFF,TGTGCCTGGAGTGACAGAGGGTTTAACACTGAAGCTTTCTTT
TRBD2,TRBJ2-3,TRBV5-1,NA,CASSSGLAGGGSTDTQYF,TGCGCCAGCAGTTCGGGACTAGCGGGGGGTGGTAGCACAGATACGCAGTATTTT
NA,TRBJ1-3,TRBV7-2,NA,CASSPGLLRGGNTIYF,TGTGCCAGCAGCCCCGGATTGTTAAGAGGGGGAAACACCATATATTTT
TRBD2,TRBJ2-3,TRBV6-1,NA,CASSQGLAGSQYF,TGTGCCAGCAGTCAGGGACTAGCGGGGTCCCAGTATTTT
TRBD2,TRBJ2-5,TRBV10-3,few,CASQDGRTSGGQETQYF,TGTGCCAGCCAAGACGGAAGGACTAGCGGGGGGCAAGAGACCCAGTACTTC
NA,TRBJ2-7,TRBV20-1,NA,CSARDSYEQYF,TGCAGTGCTAGAGATTCTTACGAGCAGTACTTC